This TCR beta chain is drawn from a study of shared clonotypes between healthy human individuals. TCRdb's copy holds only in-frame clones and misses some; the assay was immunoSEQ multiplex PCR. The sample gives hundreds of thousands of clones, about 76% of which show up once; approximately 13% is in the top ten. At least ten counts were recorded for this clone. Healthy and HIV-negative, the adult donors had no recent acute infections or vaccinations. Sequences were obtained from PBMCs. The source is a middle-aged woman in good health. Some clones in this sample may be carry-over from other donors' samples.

CDR3 bases: TGTGCCTGGAGTGTAGCGGAAAGGAACACCGGGGAGCTGTTTTTT. Protein sequence: CAWSVAERNTGELFF. The chain recombines TRBV30 with TRBJ2-2, with a weak D call TRBD2 (5 bases). Per the germline V gene, CDR1 is GTSNPN and CDR2 is SVGIG (reference sequence). The germline V and J ends were trimmed by 0 bases and 1 base, with 9 bases remaining between them. CDR3 size: 15 residues.